This TCR beta chain appears in the sequencing data of a study of tumor-infiltrating lymphocytes in primary liver carcinoma. A primer matching the constant region was used to make TCR beta cDNA from approximately 500 ng of total RNA. ARM-PCR, slightly modified, supplied the TCR beta libraries through three nested multiplex PCR rounds. TCRdb called the multiplex PCR reads again in MiXCR, with one record for every CDR3 protein. The table has under 50,000 distinct CDR3 sequences, approximately 70% seen once. Unsorted bulk tissue of about 20-31 mg yielded co-extracted RNA and DNA. Tumor samples uniformly had over 85% viable tumor cells. Regarding this clonotype: The target antigen is unknown. One junction end does not reproduce the germline sequence, and a read error may be involved.

Study-level results: With p = 0.039, the top-250-clone fraction in tumors significantly exceeded that in blood. Only around 8-25% of top clones occurred in all five tumor regions.

Sequenced: liver tumor tissue from sampling region 5. Subset here: tumor region T5, tumor centre. The receptor was isolated from a man aged 40-49 years with primary liver carcinoma and hepatitis B virus infection.

CDR3 protein: CASSIGQGGPGNTIYF. The DNA of the CDR3 is TGTGCCAGCAGCATCGGACAGGGCGGTCCTGGGAACACCATATATTTT. The rearrangement uses TRBV11-2 and TRBJ1-3; TRBD1 agrees at 8 bases. This CDR3 has 16 residues. The germline CDR1 and CDR2 sequences are SGHAT and FQNNGV.